This T cell receptor beta chain was identified in a study of CD8 T cells in Susac syndrome (dated by TCRdb to between 2018 and 2021). Notes on the research overall: The study used repertoire sequencing to test whether antigen drove CD8+ T cell activation and differentiation in Susac syndrome. The study at large found these results: The number of individuals in the TCR sequencing and HLA analysis was acknowledged as relatively small.

Measured from the cysteine to the phenylalanine, the CDR3 is 16 residues long. The kept DNA is CDR3 alone, 48 bases in frame from the first base. CDR1 is given as SGHRS and CDR2 as YFSETQ, both from the germline V gene. Between the V and J ends, shortened by 2 bases and 0 bases respectively, the junction contains 14 bases. RNA was extracted with the RNeasy kit and 0.5 to 1 ug was reverse transcribed using random hexamers. The immunoSEQ multiplex PCR assay, which covers 54 Vbeta and 13 Jbeta segments, was used to amplify TCR beta CDR3 regions. PCR amplification bias was corrected by using a synthetic template baseline for primer optimization and computational correction. From the authors' description of their analysis: Only productive sequences were kept, with reads annotated to V, D and J genes according to IMGT and analyzed in immunoSEQ Analyzer. To calculate clonality, Shannon entropy was normalized by log2 of the number of productive unique sequences and then subtracted from one. Public and private clones were assessed among the 100 most prevalent clones of each patient and control. Susac-specific clones were defined as absent from healthy and MS cohorts, about 1,100 published viral clones and other ImmuneACCESS disease sequences. TCRdb ran its own pipeline on the public reads, namely fastp trimming at Q25 and MiXCR clone calling, and kept in-frame beta chains. One record per CDR3 amino acid sequence lists the most common genes and DNA. Here the V and J calls rest on TCRdb's processing, not on the authors' analysis. This sample comprises approximately 200,000 distinct CDR3 sequences, about 95% of them detected only once. The top ten constitute approximately 0.075% of the sample.

Of note for this clonotype: Its antigen remains undetermined. No clone much larger than this one lies a single base away; base qualities are absent.

High-throughput TCR beta sequencing profiled peripheral blood CD8+ and CD4+ T cells from healthy donors, Susac syndrome patients and multiple sclerosis patients. The multiple sclerosis controls were treatment-naive patients who had stable or active relapsing-remitting disease and met the revised McDonald criteria. CD8+ TEMRA cells were enriched by FACS, while bulk CD8+ and CD4+ T cells were purified by magnetic negative isolation. Blood was collected in EDTA tubes and processed within 24 hours, with PBMCs isolated through density gradient centrifugation. PBMCs intended for TCR sequencing were frozen in liquid nitrogen and were later thawed in a 37 degrees C water bath. Purity of sorted or isolated CD4+, CD8+ and CD8+ TEMRA cells was at least 90%.

The chain was built from TRBV5-1 and TRBJ1-1; the D gene remains uncertain. This TCR came from a human donor with multiple sclerosis. The source material was CD4+ T cells from PBMCs. The CDR3 reads CASSFASGRLNTEAFF. The nucleotide sequence reads as follows: TGCGCCAGCAGCTTTGCCTCAGGACGTCTGAACACTGAAGCTTTCTTT.